What follows are 5 T cell receptor beta chains derived from one specimen sequenced in a study of molecular identifiers for immune sequencing clone quantification. Using its own MiXCR run on the PCR reads, TCRdb lists one record per CDR3 protein. The sample records 550,000 to 750,000 distinct CDR3 sequences, about 20% being singletons. The sequenced material came from naive CD8+ T cells from blood, with Jurkat cell RNA spiked in. Subset given: FACS-sorted CD8+CD4-CCR7+CD45RA+ naive T cells. Receptors originate from a human donor in good health. Some libraries in this study had Jurkat cell RNA spiked in.

The chain couples TRBV7-2 to TRBJ1-2; no definite D call. The CDR3 consists of 14 residues. Trimming removed 1 base at V and 4 bases at J, with 10 bases between. The V gene's germline CDR1 is SGHTA and CDR2 FQGNSA. The CDR3 DNA reads as TGTGCCAGCAGCTTAGACTTGGGCGGCTATGGCTACACCTTC. This gives the protein CASSLDLGGYGYTF. Looking up the rest from reference TRBV7-2 and TRBJ1-2 gives the full variable domain: GAGVSQSPSNKVTEKGKDVELRCDPISGHTALYWYRQSLGQGLEFLIYFQGNSAPDKSGLPSDRFSAERTGGSVSTLTIQRTQQEDSAVYLCASSLDLGGYGYTFGSGTRLTVV.

The sample holds many counts of this clonotype. The gene calls are TRBV19 and TRBJ2-3; 12 nucleotides align to TRBD2. Per the germline V gene, CDR1 is LNHDA and CDR2 is SQIVND (reference sequence). The V and J ends lost 2 bases and 6 bases, in that order; junction bases with no gene match: 15. The CDR3 is made up of 19 amino acids. CDR3 nucleotides: TGTGCCAGTAGTATAACTAGCGGGGGGCCCATTGAGATTCCGGATACGCAGTATTTT. Encoded protein: CASSITSGGPIEIPDTQYF.

This clonotype was seen ten or more times. V usage is TRBV7-9 and J usage is TRBJ1-5; D is unclear. V gave up 5 bases and J gave up 2 bases, with 7 bases separating them. CDR1 SEHNR and CDR2 FQNEAQ come from the germline V gene (reference sequence). CDR3 length: 13 residues. As DNA, the CDR3 is TGTGCCAGCAGCCCTAGTGGCAATCAGCCCCAGCATTTT. Translation: CASSPSGNQPQHF.

Ten or more counts support this clonotype. This chain links TRBV19 with TRBJ2-3; no clear D gene. CDR1 and CDR2 from the germline V gene are LNHDA and SQIVND (reference sequence). Deletions cut 4 bases from V and 2 bases from J, with 13 bases between. The CDR3 length is 15 residues. This CDR3 reads CASSTLGVHTDTQYF. In DNA, the CDR3 is TGTGCCAGTAGTACCCTTGGGGTCCACACAGATACGCAGTATTTT.

The rearrangement joins TRBV3-2 to TRBJ2-2; TRBD1 is the table's D call and was not checked against the DNA. TRBV3-2 is reported as a pseudogene. This CDR3 has 15 residues. CDR3 protein: CASSPHRENTGELFF. The CDR3, as DNA: TGTGCCAGCAGCCCCCACAGGGAGAACACCGGGGAGCTGTTTTTT.